These 10 T cell receptor beta chains originate from one sample sequenced in a study of CD8+ T cells in alopecia areata. Treatment described: oral pan-JAK inhibitor, 5-10 mg twice daily. Investigators isolated RNA and reverse transcribed it into cDNA to act as the sequencing template. Assay: immunoSEQ multiplex PCR; the TCRdb copy retains only in-frame clones and omits some. The sample carries fewer than 110,000 clones, 84% recorded once. This specimen consisted of CD8+ T cells sorted from blood, obtained at week 24, from a patient treated with tofacitinib. All receptors come from a human donor with alopecia areata.

This clone appeared a single time. The chain employs TRBV7-8 and TRBJ2-4; 9 nucleotides line up with TRBD2. Unmatched junction bases numbered 12, after V lost 3 bases and J lost 0 bases. Germline V gene data show CDR1 as SGHVS and CDR2 as FQNEAQ. This CDR3 has 19 amino acids. The CDR3 region is CASSFLKRGAWGAKNIQYF. CDR3 coding DNA: TGTGCCAGCAGCTTTTTAAAGCGGGGGGCCTGGGGAGCCAAAAACATTCAGTACTTC.

This chain connects TRBV7-9 to TRBJ2-7, with no clear D. The CDR3 covers 13 residues. Trimming shortened V by 3 bases and J by 2 bases, and 8 bases separated the two germline ends. CDR1 and CDR2 from the germline V gene are SEHNR and FQNEAQ (reference sequence). The CDR3 protein is CASSFVNTYEQYF. The DNA for the CDR3 is TGTGCCAGCAGCTTTGTCAATACCTACGAGCAGTACTTC. Full variable domain (missing parts from reference TRBV7-9 and TRBJ2-7): DTGVSQNPRHKITKRGQNVTFRCDPISEHNRLYWYRQTLGQGPEFLTYFQNEAQLEKSRLLSDRFSAERPKGSFSTLEIQRTEQGDSAMYLCASSFVNTYEQYFGPGTRLTVT.

V usage is TRBV9 and J usage is TRBJ1-6; D is unresolved. There are 15 residues in the CDR3. Trimming removed 3 bases from V and 10 bases from J, with 17 bases in between. Germline lookup yields CDR1 SGDLS and CDR2 YYNGEE. CDR3 sequence reads: CASSAKEGRESPLHF. In DNA, the CDR3 is TGTGCCAGCAGCGCCAAGGAGGGAAGGGAATCACCCCTCCACTTT.

The gene calls are TRBV7-2 and TRBJ2-3; 9 bases match TRBD2. V lost 1 base, J lost 5 bases, and 16 bases stayed unmatched. CDR1 and CDR2 from the germline V gene are SGHTA and FQGNSA. The CDR3 contains 19 residues. The CDR3 DNA is TGTGCCAGCAGCTTAGACCCCAGCGGGGGGTCGCCCCTGGGAGATACGCAGTATTTT. Its translation: CASSLDPSGGSPLGDTQYF.

V is TRBV7-9 and J is TRBJ1-4; D is unclear. The V end was cut by 1 base, the J end by 8 bases, with 8 bases between. Germline CDR1 and CDR2: SEHNR and FQNEAQ (reference sequence). This CDR3 spans 13 amino acids. The CDR3, as DNA: TGTGCCAGCAGCTTAGACCTCGAGGAAAAACTGTTTTTT. It yields the protein CASSLDLEEKLFF.

This sequence joins TRBV21-1 and TRBJ2-3; TRBD2 reflects the table's D call only, with no check against the DNA. TRBV21-1 is listed as a pseudogene. The CDR3 extends over 14 amino acids. CDR3 sequence (DNA): TGTGCCAGCACCCCTAGCGGTGTCCCGGATACGCAGTATTTT. This codes for CASTPSGVPDTQYF.

V is TRBV11-2 and J is TRBJ1-1, with TRBD1 matching 8 bases. This CDR3 is 13 amino acids long. From germline, CDR1 is SGHAT and CDR2 FQNNGV. Trimming took 7 bases from V and 1 from J; bases not matched to a gene: 2. CDR3 region: CASIQGANTEAFF. The CDR3 DNA follows: TGTGCCAGCATCCAGGGGGCGAACACTGAAGCTTTCTTT.

The chain links TRBV13 to TRBJ2-1, with no clear D. Trimming removed 5 bases from V and 7 bases from J, with 12 bases in between. CDR1 PRHDT and CDR2 FYEKMQ come from the germline V gene (reference sequence). This CDR3 contains 13 residues. CDR3 bases: TGTGCCAGCAGCGCTAGACTGGAGAATGAGCAGTTCTTC. Amino acid sequence: CASSARLENEQFF.

The chain combines TRBV4-1 with TRBJ2-7, with D uncertain. In germline, CDR1 is MGHRA, CDR2 YSYEKL. This CDR3 spans 14 amino acids. Trimming shortened V by 2 bases and J by 7 bases, and 15 bases separated the two germline ends. Here the CDR3 DNA reads TGCGCCAGCAGCCAACCTCCCCGTGGTGGAGAGCAGTACTTC. Residues: CASSQPPRGGEQYF.

The chain employs TRBV7-9 and TRBJ2-5; a weak D match, TRBD1 (6 bases). There are 16 residues in the CDR3. The germline CDR1 and CDR2 sequences are SEHNR and FQNEAQ (reference sequence). V lost 2 bases and J lost 1, with 14 bases in between. CDR3 amino acids: CASSLYGQRAQETQYF. The CDR3 DNA sequence: TGTGCCAGCAGCTTATATGGACAGCGAGCCCAAGAGACCCAGTACTTC.